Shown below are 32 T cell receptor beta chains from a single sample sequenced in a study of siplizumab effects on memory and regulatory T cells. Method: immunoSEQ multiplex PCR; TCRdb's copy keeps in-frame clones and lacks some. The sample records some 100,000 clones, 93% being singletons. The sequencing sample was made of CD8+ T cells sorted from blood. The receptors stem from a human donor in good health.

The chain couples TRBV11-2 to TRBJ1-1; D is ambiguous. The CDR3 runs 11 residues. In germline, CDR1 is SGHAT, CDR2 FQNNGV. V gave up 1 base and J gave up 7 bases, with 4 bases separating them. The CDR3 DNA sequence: TGTGCCAGCAGCTTAGGGGGTGAAGCTTTCTTT. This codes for CASSLGGEAFF.

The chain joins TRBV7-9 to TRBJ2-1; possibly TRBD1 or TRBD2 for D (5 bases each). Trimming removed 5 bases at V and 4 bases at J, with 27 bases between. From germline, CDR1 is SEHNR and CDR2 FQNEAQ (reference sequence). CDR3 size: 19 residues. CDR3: CASSHPRFNRDVPYNEQFF. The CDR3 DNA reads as TGTGCCAGCAGCCATCCACGCTTTAACCGGGACGTACCTTACAATGAGCAGTTCTTC.

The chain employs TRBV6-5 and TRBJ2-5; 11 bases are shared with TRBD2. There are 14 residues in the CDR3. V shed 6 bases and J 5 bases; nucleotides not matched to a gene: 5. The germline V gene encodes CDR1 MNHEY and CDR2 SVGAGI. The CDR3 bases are TGTGCCAGCAGCCCTAGCGGGGGGTTGGAGACCCAGTACTTC. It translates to CASSPSGGLETQYF.

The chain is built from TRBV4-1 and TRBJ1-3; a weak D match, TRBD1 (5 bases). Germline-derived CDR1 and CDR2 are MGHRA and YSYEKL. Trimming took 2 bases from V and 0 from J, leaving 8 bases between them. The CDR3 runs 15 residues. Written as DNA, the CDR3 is TGCGCCAGCAGCCAAATAGGGACCTCTGGAAACACCATATATTTT. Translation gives CASSQIGTSGNTIYF.

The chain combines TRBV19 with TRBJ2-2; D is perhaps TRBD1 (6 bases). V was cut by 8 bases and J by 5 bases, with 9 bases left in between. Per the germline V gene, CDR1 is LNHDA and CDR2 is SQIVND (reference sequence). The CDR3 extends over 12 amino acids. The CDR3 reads CASLDSTGELFF. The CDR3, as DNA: TGTGCCAGTCTGGACAGTACCGGGGAGCTGTTTTTT.

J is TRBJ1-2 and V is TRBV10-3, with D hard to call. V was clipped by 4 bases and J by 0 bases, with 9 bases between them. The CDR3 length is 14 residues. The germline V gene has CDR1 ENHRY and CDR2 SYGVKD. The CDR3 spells CAISVEPPNYGYTF. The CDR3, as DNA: TGTGCCATCAGTGTAGAGCCGCCTAACTATGGCTACACCTTC.

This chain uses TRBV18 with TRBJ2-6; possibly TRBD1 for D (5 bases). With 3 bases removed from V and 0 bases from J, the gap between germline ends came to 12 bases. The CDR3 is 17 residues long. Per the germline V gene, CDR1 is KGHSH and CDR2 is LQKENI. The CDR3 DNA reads TGTGCCAGCTCACCTTCGACAGACCTCTCTGGGGCCAACGTCCTGACTTTC. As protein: CASSPSTDLSGANVLTF.

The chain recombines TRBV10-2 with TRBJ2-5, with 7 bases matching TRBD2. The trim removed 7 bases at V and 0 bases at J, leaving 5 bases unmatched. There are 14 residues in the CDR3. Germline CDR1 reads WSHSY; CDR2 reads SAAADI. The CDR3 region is CASTERGYQETQYF. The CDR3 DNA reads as TGCGCCAGCACGGAGCGGGGCTACCAAGAGACCCAGTACTTC.

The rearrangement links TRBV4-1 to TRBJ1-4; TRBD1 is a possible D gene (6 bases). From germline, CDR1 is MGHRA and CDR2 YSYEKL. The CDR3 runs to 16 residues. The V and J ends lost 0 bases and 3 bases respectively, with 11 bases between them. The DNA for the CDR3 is TGCGCCAGCAGCCAAGATGCCGGGGGGCCTAATGAAAAACTGTTTTTT. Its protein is CASSQDAGGPNEKLFF.

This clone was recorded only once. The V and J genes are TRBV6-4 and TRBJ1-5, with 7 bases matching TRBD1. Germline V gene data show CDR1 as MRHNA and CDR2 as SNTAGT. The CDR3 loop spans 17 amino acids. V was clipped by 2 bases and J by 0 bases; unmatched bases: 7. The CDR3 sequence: CASSDMGQIDSNQPQHF. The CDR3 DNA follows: TGTGCCAGCAGTGACATGGGACAGATAGATAGCAATCAGCCCCAGCATTTT.

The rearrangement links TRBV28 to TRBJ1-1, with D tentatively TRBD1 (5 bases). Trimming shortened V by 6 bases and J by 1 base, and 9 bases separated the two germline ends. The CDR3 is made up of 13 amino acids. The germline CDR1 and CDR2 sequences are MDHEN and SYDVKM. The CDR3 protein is CASRGRGNTEAFF. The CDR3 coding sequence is TGTGCCAGCAGGGGGCGCGGGAACACTGAAGCTTTCTTT.

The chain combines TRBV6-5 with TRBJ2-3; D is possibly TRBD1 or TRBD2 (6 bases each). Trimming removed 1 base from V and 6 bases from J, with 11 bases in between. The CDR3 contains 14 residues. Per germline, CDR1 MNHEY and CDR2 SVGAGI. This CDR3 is CASSYYRGRDTQYF. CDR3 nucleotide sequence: TGTGCCAGCAGTTACTACCGGGGGCGGGATACGCAGTATTTT.

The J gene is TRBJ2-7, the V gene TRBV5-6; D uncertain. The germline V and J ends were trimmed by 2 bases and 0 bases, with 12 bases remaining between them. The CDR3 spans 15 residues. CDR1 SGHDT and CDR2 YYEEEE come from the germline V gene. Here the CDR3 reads CASSLTGEASYEQYF. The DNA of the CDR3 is TGTGCCAGCAGCTTAACCGGAGAGGCCTCCTACGAGCAGTACTTC.

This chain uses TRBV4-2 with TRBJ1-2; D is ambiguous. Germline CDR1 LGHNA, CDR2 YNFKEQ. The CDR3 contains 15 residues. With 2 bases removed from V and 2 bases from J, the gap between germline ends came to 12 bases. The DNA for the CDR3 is TGTGCCAGCAGCCAATCAAGTTCAGAGAACTATGGCTACACCTTC. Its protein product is CASSQSSSENYGYTF.

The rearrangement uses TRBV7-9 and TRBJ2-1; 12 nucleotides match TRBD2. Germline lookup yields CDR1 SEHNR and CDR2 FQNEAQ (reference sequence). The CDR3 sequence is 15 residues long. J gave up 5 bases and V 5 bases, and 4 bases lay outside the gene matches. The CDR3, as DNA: TGTGCCAGCAGCCAACCTAGCGGGAGGGACAATGAGCAGTTCTTC. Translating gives CASSQPSGRDNEQFF.

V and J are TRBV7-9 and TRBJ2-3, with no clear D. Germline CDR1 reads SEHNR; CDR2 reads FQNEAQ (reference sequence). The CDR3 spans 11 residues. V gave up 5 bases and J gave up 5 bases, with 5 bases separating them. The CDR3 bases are TGTGCCAGCAGCCACGAAGATACGCAGTATTTT. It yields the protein CASSHEDTQYF.

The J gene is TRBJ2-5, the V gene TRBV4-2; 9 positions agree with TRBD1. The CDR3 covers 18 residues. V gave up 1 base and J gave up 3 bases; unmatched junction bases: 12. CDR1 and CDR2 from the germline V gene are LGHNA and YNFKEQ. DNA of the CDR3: TGTGCCAGCAGCCAAGCGTTTTGGACAGGGGTAGGTGAAGAGACCCAGTACTTC. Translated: CASSQAFWTGVGEETQYF.

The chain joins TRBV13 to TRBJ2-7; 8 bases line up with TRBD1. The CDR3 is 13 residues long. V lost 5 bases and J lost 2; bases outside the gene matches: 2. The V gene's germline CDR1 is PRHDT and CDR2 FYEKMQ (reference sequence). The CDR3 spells CASSRDRTYEQYF. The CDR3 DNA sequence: TGTGCCAGCAGCCGGGACAGGACCTACGAGCAGTACTTC.

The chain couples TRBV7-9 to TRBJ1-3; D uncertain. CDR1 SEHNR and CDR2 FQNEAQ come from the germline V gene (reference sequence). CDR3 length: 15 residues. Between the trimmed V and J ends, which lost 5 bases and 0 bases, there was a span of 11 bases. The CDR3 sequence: CASSQSEFSGNTIYF. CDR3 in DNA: TGTGCCAGCAGCCAATCGGAGTTCTCTGGAAACACCATATATTTT.

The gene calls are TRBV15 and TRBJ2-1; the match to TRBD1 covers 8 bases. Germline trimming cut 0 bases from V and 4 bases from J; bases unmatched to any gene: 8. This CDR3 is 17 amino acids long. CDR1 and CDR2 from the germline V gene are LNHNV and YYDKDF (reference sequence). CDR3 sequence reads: CATSRDIRDRFYNEQFF. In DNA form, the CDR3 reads TGTGCCACCAGCAGAGATATACGGGACAGGTTTTACAATGAGCAGTTCTTC.

The CDR3 is CASSQDGTYEQYF. CDR3 DNA sequence: TGTGCCAGCAGCCAAGACGGTACCTACGAGCAGTACTTC. The rearrangement links TRBV14 to TRBJ2-7; no reliable D call. Germline CDR1 is SGHDN and CDR2 is FVKESK. V shed 0 bases and J shed 2 bases, with 5 bases lying between them. CDR3 size: 13 residues.

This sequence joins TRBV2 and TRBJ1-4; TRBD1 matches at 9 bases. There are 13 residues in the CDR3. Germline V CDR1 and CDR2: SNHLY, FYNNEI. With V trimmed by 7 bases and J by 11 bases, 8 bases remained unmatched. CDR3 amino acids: CASIGTGFGKLFF. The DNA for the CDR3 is TGTGCCAGCATAGGGACAGGGTTCGGGAAACTGTTTTTT.

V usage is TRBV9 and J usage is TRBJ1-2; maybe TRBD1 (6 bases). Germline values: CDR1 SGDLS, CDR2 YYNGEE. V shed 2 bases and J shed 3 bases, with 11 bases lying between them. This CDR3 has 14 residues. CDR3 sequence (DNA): TGTGCCAGCAGCGTGGGGGACAACGACTATGGCTACACCTTC. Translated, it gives CASSVGDNDYGYTF.

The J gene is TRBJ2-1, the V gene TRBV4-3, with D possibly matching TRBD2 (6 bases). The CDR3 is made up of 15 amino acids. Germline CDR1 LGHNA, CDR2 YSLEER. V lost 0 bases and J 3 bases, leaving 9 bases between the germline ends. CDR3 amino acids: CASSQDGRNYNEQFF. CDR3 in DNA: TGCGCCAGCAGCCAAGATGGGAGGAACTACAATGAGCAGTTCTTC.

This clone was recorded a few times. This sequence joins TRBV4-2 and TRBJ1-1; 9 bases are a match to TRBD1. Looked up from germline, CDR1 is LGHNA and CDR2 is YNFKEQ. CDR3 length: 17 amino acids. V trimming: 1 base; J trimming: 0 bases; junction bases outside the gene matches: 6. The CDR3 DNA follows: TGTGCCAGCAGCCAAGGGACAGGGGAGACAATGAACACTGAAGCTTTCTTT. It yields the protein CASSQGTGETMNTEAFF.

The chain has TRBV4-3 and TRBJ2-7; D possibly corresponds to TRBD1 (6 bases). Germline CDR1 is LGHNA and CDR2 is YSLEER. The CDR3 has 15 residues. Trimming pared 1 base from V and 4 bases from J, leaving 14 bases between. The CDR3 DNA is TGCGCCAGCAGCCAAGGTGGGGACACTTTTTACGAGCAGTACTTC. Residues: CASSQGGDTFYEQYF.

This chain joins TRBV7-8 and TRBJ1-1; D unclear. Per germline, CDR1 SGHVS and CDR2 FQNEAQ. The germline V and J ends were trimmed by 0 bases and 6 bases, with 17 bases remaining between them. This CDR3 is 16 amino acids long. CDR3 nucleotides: TGTGCCAGCAGCTTAGCCCGGTCAAGGGCGCTACCTGAAGCTTTCTTT. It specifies CASSLARSRALPEAFF.

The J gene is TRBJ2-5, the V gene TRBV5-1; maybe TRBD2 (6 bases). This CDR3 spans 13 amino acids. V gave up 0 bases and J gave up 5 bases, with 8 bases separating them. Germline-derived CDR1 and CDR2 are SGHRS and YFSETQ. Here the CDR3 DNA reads TGCGCCAGCAGCTTGGCAGGGAGGGAGACCCAGTACTTC. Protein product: CASSLAGRETQYF.

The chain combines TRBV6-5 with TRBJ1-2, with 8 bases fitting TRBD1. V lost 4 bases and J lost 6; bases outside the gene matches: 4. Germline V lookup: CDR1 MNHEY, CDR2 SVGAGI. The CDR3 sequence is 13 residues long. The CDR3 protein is CASSFPGGDGYTF. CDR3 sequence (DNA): TGTGCCAGCAGTTTCCCAGGGGGCGATGGCTACACCTTC.

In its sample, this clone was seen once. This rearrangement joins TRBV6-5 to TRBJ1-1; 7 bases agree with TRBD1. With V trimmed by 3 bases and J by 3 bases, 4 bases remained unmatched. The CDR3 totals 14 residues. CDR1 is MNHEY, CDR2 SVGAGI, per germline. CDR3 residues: CASSYRGQHTEAFF. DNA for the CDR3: TGTGCCAGCAGTTATAGGGGGCAACACACTGAAGCTTTCTTT.

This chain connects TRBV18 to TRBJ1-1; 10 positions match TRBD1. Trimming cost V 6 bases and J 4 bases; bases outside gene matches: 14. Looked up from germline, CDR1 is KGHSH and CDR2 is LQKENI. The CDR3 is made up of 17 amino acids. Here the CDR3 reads CASSLEGTGVSGTEAFF. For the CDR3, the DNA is TGTGCCAGCTCTCTGGAAGGGACAGGGGTAAGCGGCACTGAAGCTTTCTTT.

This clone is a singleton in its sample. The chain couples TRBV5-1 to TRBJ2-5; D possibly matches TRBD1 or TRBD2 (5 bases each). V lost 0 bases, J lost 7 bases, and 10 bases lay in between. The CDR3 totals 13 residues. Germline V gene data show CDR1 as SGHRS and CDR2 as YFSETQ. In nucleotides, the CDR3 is TGCGCCAGCAGCTTGGAAGGGGCGGGGACCCAGTACTTC. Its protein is CASSLEGAGTQYF.